A selection of T cell receptor beta chains follows, all from one sample in a study of blood T cell repertoires in COVID-19. The repertoire was sequenced with immunoSEQ multiplex PCR; TCRdb's copy has only in-frame clones and lacks some. The table includes 300,000 to 450,000 clones, 75% to 90% detected once. Sequenced material: PBMCs or T cells enriched from blood (not recorded which). The receptors were gathered from a man between 18 and 29 years old who had recovered from COVID-19. CDR3s leave out the opening cysteine and the closing phenylalanine or tryptophan.

TRBV5-1	TRBJ1-2	13	ASSLQTGPASGHT
TRBV28	TRBJ1-5	12	ASSPGTGNQPQH
TRBV7-3	TRBJ1-1	11	ASSLSRGTEAF
TRBV7-3	TRBJ2-5	12	ASSLSSASETQY
TRBV25-1	TRBJ1-1	11	ASRGGWNTEAF
TRBV18	TRBJ1-5	11	ASSPDRNQPQH
TRBV18	TRBJ1-5	16	ASSPMQRRATQNQPLH
TRBV7-9	TRBJ1-4	12	ASSPRQGGEKLF
TRBV27	TRBJ1-6	12	ASSLFRGNSPLH
TRBV18	TRBJ2-7	13	ASSRVQGIQGEQY
TRBV9	TRBJ2-3	14	ASSVEGALRSDTQY
TRBV7-9	TRBJ2-7	12	ASSLTLGAYEQY
TRBV2	TRBJ1-4	12	ASRNRVTNEKLF
TRBV6-5	TRBJ1-1	12	ASSPGLRATEAF
TRBV9	TRBJ2-1	12	ASSVGGGAWEQF
TRBV5-1	TRBJ2-7	12	ASSLGQGDYEQY
TRBV5-1	TRBJ2-7	12	ASSLGTATYEQY
TRBV5-1	TRBJ1-1	11	ASSWQGYPEAF
TRBV28	TRBJ2-3	15	ASSLSGAATFTDTQY
TRBV5-1	TRBJ1-3	14	ASSLGQADSGNTIY
TRBV11-2	TRBJ1-3	13	ASSSLTGSGNTIY
TRBV6-5	TRBJ1-1	10	ASSYSGQGTF
TRBV6-5	TRBJ2-7	11	ASSYGIPYEQY
TRBV7-2	TRBJ2-7	11	ASSRQLGGEQY
TRBV9	TRBJ2-7	14	ASSPKPPGQLYEQY
TRBV6-6	TRBJ1-6	12	ASSYSDRGSPLH
TRBV9	TRBJ2-2	15	ASSGPRGGTNTGELF
TRBV28	TRBJ2-7	13	ASSSSGQGSYEQY
TRBV6-5	TRBJ1-2	13	ASSKGDREGYGYT
TRBV6-5	TRBJ2-2	12	ASIQGAPTGELF
TRBV3-1/TRBV3-2	TRBJ1-1	11	ASSQGEGAEAF
TRBV29-1	TRBJ1-6	11	SVRQGMNSPLH
TRBV9	TRBJ1-2	10	ASRGELYGYT
TRBV5-1	TRBJ1-3	13	ASSLTGLDGNTIY
TRBV28	TRBJ2-1	13	ASSVWTSSYNEQF
TRBV9	TRBJ1-2	11	ASSPGQSYGYT
TRBV3-1/TRBV3-2	TRBJ1-5	13	ASSQSQGSNQPQH
TRBV5-1	TRBJ2-3	13	ASSYRQGPTDTQY
TRBV7-9	TRBJ2-2	14	ASSLNPGAITGELF
TRBV11-3	TRBJ2-5	13	ASSFSSGSSETQY